Following are 20 T cell receptor beta chains from one sample sequenced in a study of cytomegalovirus exposure and HLA in healthy donors. The PCR contained 60 Vbeta and 13 Jbeta primers. The assay was immunoSEQ multiplex PCR, and TCRdb's table has in-frame clones only and misses some. The table includes about 190,000 clones, more than 65% detected once. Sequenced: PBMCs. These receptors originate from a woman in her 30s in good health and CMV-seropositive.

V and J are TRBV9 and TRBJ2-7; TRBD2 matches 12 bases. Germline loops: CDR1 SGDLS, CDR2 YYNGEE. V lost 3 bases and J lost 5; bases outside the gene matches: 6. This CDR3 is 15 amino acids long. CDR3 sequence: CASSATSGSFHEQYF. The CDR3 DNA sequence: TGTGCCAGCAGCGCGACTAGCGGGAGTTTCCACGAGCAGTACTTC.

This clone was seen a handful of times. The chain is built from TRBV5-6 and TRBJ2-3; possibly TRBD2 for D (6 bases). CDR1 and CDR2 (germline): SGHDT, YYEEEE. V was clipped by 5 bases and J by 1 base, with 11 bases between them. The CDR3 sequence is 14 residues long. This CDR3 is CASRGRGRTDTQYF. CDR3 nucleotides: TGTGCCAGCAGAGGGCGGGGCCGCACAGATACGCAGTATTTT.

The J gene is TRBJ1-1, the V gene TRBV9; 11 nucleotides agree with TRBD1. The CDR3 loop spans 17 amino acids. The V segment lost 2 bases and the J segment 0 bases; nucleotides outside the gene matches: 6. From germline, CDR1 is SGDLS and CDR2 YYNGEE. CDR3 amino acids: CASSVSGQGVLNTEAFF. Written as DNA, the CDR3 is TGTGCCAGCAGCGTTTCGGGACAGGGGGTCTTGAACACTGAAGCTTTCTTT. Drawing the rest from reference TRBV9 and TRBJ1-1, the complete variable domain is DSGVTQTPKHLITATGQRVTLRCSPRSGDLSVYWYQQSLDQGLQFLIQYYNGEERAKGNILERFSAQQFPDLHSELNLSSLELGDSALYFCASSVSGQGVLNTEAFFGQGTRLTVV.

The chain has TRBV5-6 and TRBJ2-7, with 11 bases aligning to TRBD1. The CDR3 is made up of 14 amino acids. The ends lost 4 bases at V and 7 bases at J; junction bases unmatched: 7. Germline values: CDR1 SGHDT, CDR2 YYEEEE. The CDR3 here is CASSHGQGAREQYF. The CDR3 region has the DNA TGTGCCAGCAGCCACGGACAGGGGGCGCGAGAGCAGTACTTC.

The chain links TRBV5-4 to TRBJ2-7; 13 bases match TRBD2. V gave up 1 base and J gave up 6 bases; unmatched junction bases: 1. CDR1 and CDR2 (germline): SGHNT, YYREEE (reference sequence). This CDR3 has 14 residues. CDR3 coding DNA: TGTGCCAGCAGCTTGCGGACTAGCGGGAGCGAGCAGTACTTC. This sequence encodes CASSLRTSGSEQYF.

This clone was seen more than once but under ten times. This rearrangement joins TRBV10-2 to TRBJ2-7; the match to TRBD2 covers 14 bases. The V gene's germline CDR1 is WSHSY and CDR2 SAAADI. The trim removed 6 bases at V and 5 bases at J, leaving 6 bases unmatched. This CDR3 is 15 amino acids long. DNA for the CDR3: TGCGCCAGCAGAGGGACTAGCGGGAGTCCGAACGAGCAGTACTTC. This sequence encodes CASRGTSGSPNEQYF.

This clone has only a few counts. The chain links TRBV27 to TRBJ2-7; 7 positions match TRBD2. CDR1 is MNHEY and CDR2 is SMNVEV in the germline V gene (reference sequence). This CDR3 contains 16 residues. With V trimmed by 6 bases and J by 2 bases, 13 bases remained unmatched. DNA of the CDR3: TGTGCCAGCAGCCCACCGACGCAGCGGGGAGCCTACGAGCAGTACTTC. As protein: CASSPPTQRGAYEQYF.

This clone was seen a handful of times. The chain recombines TRBV29-1 with TRBJ2-7, with 7 nucleotides matching TRBD1. Trimming took 4 bases from V and 0 from J; bases not matched to a gene: 3. CDR1 is SQVTM and CDR2 is ANQGSEA in the germline V gene. The CDR3 contains 13 residues. The CDR3 sequence is CSVVQGYSYEQYF. CDR3 in DNA: TGCAGCGTTGTACAGGGGTACTCCTACGAGCAGTACTTC.

This chain links TRBV27 with TRBJ2-7; 7 positions match TRBD2. The CDR3 totals 12 residues. Per germline, CDR1 MNHEY and CDR2 SMNVEV (reference sequence). With 5 bases clipped from V and 7 bases from J, the junction kept 5 bases outside the gene matches. CDR3 in DNA: TGTGCCAGCAGTCCTCGGGAGGAAGAGCAGTACTTC. It translates to CASSPREEEQYF.

V gene TRBV7-2 combines with J gene TRBJ2-2, with D possibly TRBD2 on 5 matching bases. Deletions cut 1 base from V and 7 bases from J, with 10 bases between. CDR3 size: 14 residues. Germline V gene sequence: CDR1 SGHTA, CDR2 FQGNSA. CDR3 residues: CASSLDSGSGELFF. CDR3 nucleotide sequence: TGTGCCAGCAGCTTAGACAGCGGCAGCGGGGAGCTGTTTTTT.

V is TRBV5-1 and J is TRBJ2-1, with 8 bases that match TRBD2. This CDR3 is built from 16 residues. Germline V CDR1 and CDR2: SGHRS, YFSETQ. With 0 bases clipped from V and 4 bases from J, the junction kept 6 bases outside the gene matches. CDR3: CASSLVSSGSYNEQFF. For the CDR3, the DNA is TGCGCCAGCAGCTTGGTTTCCAGCGGGAGTTACAATGAGCAGTTCTTC.

The rearrangement joins TRBV19 to TRBJ2-7; 13 bases align to TRBD2. In germline, CDR1 is LNHDA, CDR2 SQIVND (reference sequence). The V segment lost 8 bases and the J segment 4 bases; nucleotides outside the gene matches: 5. The CDR3 runs 14 residues. The DNA of the CDR3 is TGTGCCAGTTCGCGGACTAGCGGGAGTTACGAGCAGTACTTC. It yields the protein CASSRTSGSYEQYF.

This chain joins TRBV19 and TRBJ2-7; TRBD2 agrees at 7 bases. This CDR3 is built from 13 residues. CDR1 and CDR2 from the germline V gene are LNHDA and SQIVND (reference sequence). The ends lost 3 bases at V and 3 bases at J; junction bases unmatched: 2. Here the CDR3 DNA reads TGTGCCAGTAGTATGGGGAGGGACTACGAGCAGTACTTC. Its protein is CASSMGRDYEQYF.

The chain has TRBV4-1 and TRBJ2-7; 7 bases fit TRBD2. The CDR3 is 16 amino acids. The germline gives CDR1 MGHRA, CDR2 YSYEKL. The V gene end was trimmed by 0 bases and the J gene end by 0 bases; junction bases not matched to a gene: 5. The CDR3 spells CASSQDLWEGSYEQYF. The CDR3 region has the DNA TGCGCCAGCAGCCAAGATTTGTGGGAGGGCTCCTACGAGCAGTACTTC.

The chain links TRBV10-2 to TRBJ1-2, with 7 positions matching TRBD1. The CDR3 extends over 11 amino acids. The germline gives CDR1 WSHSY, CDR2 SAAADI. The V gene end was trimmed by 7 bases and the J gene end by 7 bases; junction bases not matched to a gene: 3. This CDR3 is CASKGAVGYTF. CDR3 nucleotide sequence: TGCGCCAGCAAGGGGGCTGTTGGCTACACCTTC.

This clone has more than one count but fewer than ten. The genes are TRBV28 and TRBJ2-3; no clear D gene. V lost 6 bases and J 14 bases, leaving 21 bases between the germline ends. Germline loops: CDR1 MDHEN, CDR2 SYDVKM. The CDR3 contains 13 residues. In nucleotides, the CDR3 is TGTGCCAGCAGCAAAACCTCCAAACAAACCAGGTATTTT. Translation gives CASSKTSKQTRYF.

V and J are TRBV10-1 and TRBJ2-5; D not certain. The V gene's germline CDR1 is WNHNN and CDR2 SYGVQD (reference sequence). With 3 bases removed from V and 5 bases from J, the gap between germline ends came to 10 bases. The CDR3 runs to 13 residues. The CDR3 DNA follows: TGCGCCAGCAGTGACCCCGGTCGGGAGACCCAGTACTTC. This gives the protein CASSDPGRETQYF.

The genes are TRBV5-1 and TRBJ2-5, with D possibly TRBD1 on 5 matching bases. Trimming removed 0 bases at V and 5 bases at J, with 11 bases between. The CDR3 sequence is 14 residues long. Per germline, CDR1 SGHRS and CDR2 YFSETQ. CDR3: CASSLGAGRETQYF. CDR3 in DNA: TGCGCCAGCAGCTTGGGGGCAGGGCGGGAGACCCAGTACTTC.

The chain has TRBV6-5 and TRBJ2-5; 9 nucleotides agree with TRBD1. V dropped 5 bases and J dropped 5; count of bases not matched to a gene: 9. The germline V gene has CDR1 MNHEY and CDR2 SVGAGI. The CDR3 extends over 15 amino acids. CDR3 in amino acids: CASSQSQGAKETQYF. The DNA of the CDR3 is TGTGCCAGCAGTCAATCACAGGGGGCTAAGGAGACCCAGTACTTC.

The V and J genes are TRBV7-9 and TRBJ2-5; 9 positions agree with TRBD2. Germline assignment: CDR1 SEHNR and CDR2 FQNEAQ (reference sequence). V lost 5 bases and J lost 5; bases outside the gene matches: 9. The CDR3 is 15 amino acids. This chain's CDR3 is CASSPGTSSLETQYF. CDR3 DNA sequence: TGTGCCAGCAGCCCCGGGACTAGCTCTTTGGAGACCCAGTACTTC.